These T cell receptor beta chains were read from a single sample in a study of cytomegalovirus exposure and HLA in healthy donors. Assay used: immunoSEQ multiplex PCR; TCRdb lists only in-frame clones, some missing. Of about 160,000 clones listed, 70% to 85% are singletons. The material sequenced was PBMCs. The receptors originated from a man in his forties in good health and CMV-seronegative. Each CDR3 is given with its conserved first and last residue. D genes are given only for firm matches. The listing skips clone size in some rows; elsewhere it reads once, few, many or a size class.

j_call,d_call,v_call,clone_size,cdr3_aa,cdr3_nt
TRBJ2-4,-,TRBV4-2,-,CASSHRPNENSQYF,TGTGCCAGCAGCCACCGACCGAACGAAAACAGTCAGTACTTC
TRBJ2-3,-,TRBV29-1,-,CSVLVGGDTQYF,TGCAGCGTCCTTGTTGGAGGAGATACGCAGTATTTT
TRBJ1-1,TRBD1,TRBV2,-,CATETGMNTEAFF,TGTGCCACTGAGACAGGGATGAACACTGAAGCTTTCTTT
TRBJ2-2,TRBD2,TRBV7-9,few,CASSSRLAGAGELFF,TGTGCCAGCAGCTCGAGACTAGCGGGAGCCGGGGAGCTGTTTTTT
TRBJ2-3,-,TRBV6-6,few,CASSPVTGGTDTQYF,TGTGCCAGCAGTCCCGTAACAGGAGGCACAGATACGCAGTATTTT
TRBJ1-1,-,TRBV7-9,once,CSSSLATGETEAFF,TGTTCCAGCAGCTTAGCCACGGGGGAAACTGAAGCTTTCTTT
TRBJ2-3,TRBD2,TRBV10-3,-,CAIRTSGRARAQYF,TGTGCCATCAGGACTAGCGGGAGGGCCCGGGCGCAGTATTTT
TRBJ1-1,TRBD1,TRBV29-1,-,CSANRGQNTEAFF,TGCAGCGCAAACAGGGGGCAGAACACTGAAGCTTTCTTT
TRBJ2-3,-,TRBV19,-,CASSRLSTDTQYF,TGTGCCAGTAGTCGACTTAGCACAGATACGCAGTATTTT
TRBJ2-7,-,TRBV15,-,CATSRDLAGREQYF,TGTGCCACCAGCAGAGATCTGGCTGGGAGGGAGCAGTACTTC
TRBJ2-1,TRBD1,TRBV7-9,-,CASSFGTGGSYNEQFF,TGTGCCAGCAGCTTTGGGACAGGGGGGTCCTACAATGAGCAGTTCTTC
TRBJ2-1,TRBD2,TRBV5-1,-,CAISSGLADYNEQFF,TGCGCCATCAGCTCTGGACTAGCCGACTACAATGAGCAGTTCTTC
TRBJ1-1,-,TRBV6-6,-,CASSSAGRVTEAFF,TGTGCCAGCAGTTCCGCGGGGCGGGTCACTGAAGCTTTCTTT